One and the same sample provided the 22 T cell receptor beta chains below, sequenced in a study of CD8+ T cells in alopecia areata (dated by TCRdb to the late 2010s). The time point label on this specimen signifies: around 29 days on oral tofacitinib. The sample's treatment or condition label is to be understood as: oral pan-JAK inhibitor, 5-10 mg twice daily. The library came from the immunoSEQ multiplex PCR assay. For TCR sequencing, RNA was extracted from every sample and reverse transcribed into cDNA to serve as template. TCRdb carries this immuneACCESS record with in-frame sequences only. Its versions omit some clonotypes, under half of them owing to an unresolved V gene in the studies checked, with the rest unexplained. Present in this sample are about 210,000 clones, more than 45% of which were seen just once. The ten largest clones represent approximately 1.4% of the sample. This material consisted of CD4+ T cells sorted from blood, taken at week 4, from a patient treated with tofacitinib. These receptors all stem from a human donor with alopecia areata.

The V gene is TRBV2, the J gene TRBJ2-1, with 10 nucleotides matching TRBD2. CDR1 is SNHLY, CDR2 FYNNEI, per germline. The CDR3 has 17 amino acids. J was trimmed by 1 base and V by 2 bases; bases with no gene match: 5. The CDR3 nucleotides read TGTGCCAGCAGTGAACAGGGAGCGGGGGGGTCCTACAATGAGCAGTTCTTC. Translation: CASSEQGAGGSYNEQFF. Using reference TRBV2 and TRBJ2-1 for the parts outside the CDR3, the full variable domain is EPEVTQTPSHQVTQMGQEVILRCVPISNHLYFYWYRQILGQKVEFLVSFYNNEISEKSEIFDDQFSVERPDGSNFTLKIRSTKLEDSAMYFCASSEQGAGGSYNEQFFGPGTRLTVL.

The sample holds many counts of this clone. V usage is TRBV6-1 and J usage is TRBJ2-2; no clear D gene. CDR1 and CDR2 from the germline V gene are MNHNS and SASEGT. This CDR3 comprises 13 residues. Trimming removed 4 bases from V and 6 bases from J, with 9 bases in between. Here the CDR3 DNA reads TGTGCCAGCAGTGCCGCCCGCGCCGGGGAGCTGTTTTTT. Encoded protein: CASSAARAGELFF.

This clone was seen only a few times. This chain connects TRBV11-1 to TRBJ2-3; perhaps TRBD2 as D (6 bases). Trimming left V 1 base short and J 1 base short, with 9 bases between. The CDR3 has 15 amino acids. CDR1 SGHAT and CDR2 FQDESV come from the germline V gene (reference sequence). In nucleotides, the CDR3 is TGTGCCAGCAGCTTAGATGGAGGGGGCACAGATACGCAGTATTTT. Protein product: CASSLDGGGTDTQYF.

Notes on this clone: Other DNA sequences within the sample encode an identical CDR3. The genes are TRBV2 and TRBJ2-3, with 9 positions matching TRBD1. Per germline, CDR1 SNHLY and CDR2 FYNNEI. This CDR3 region has 13 residues. J was trimmed by 3 bases and V by 6 bases; bases with no gene match: 1. CDR3 sequence: CASRGQGTDTQYF. The CDR3 nucleotides read TGTGCCAGCAGGGGACAGGGAACAGATACGCAGTATTTT.

The chain combines TRBV6-5 with TRBJ2-7; D is perhaps TRBD1 (7 bases). The germline V gene has CDR1 MNHEY and CDR2 SVGAGI. The CDR3 consists of 12 residues. Trimming took off 6 bases at V and 6 bases at J, with 12 bases between the two ends. CDR3: CASSQGGSEQYF. CDR3 bases: TGTGCCAGCAGCCAGGGGGGTTCCGAGCAGTACTTC.

This clone showed up just once. V is TRBV7-3 and J is TRBJ1-1; TRBD1 aligns across 8 bases. Germline CDR1 and CDR2: SGHTA and FQGTGA. With 5 bases clipped from V and 3 bases from J, the junction kept 8 bases outside the gene matches. The CDR3 extends over 15 amino acids. This CDR3 reads CASSPQQGGDTEAFF. In DNA form, the CDR3 reads TGTGCCAGCAGCCCACAACAGGGGGGCGACACTGAAGCTTTCTTT.

Notes on this clone: One end of the junction is discordant with germline, which a read error may explain. The genes are TRBV10-3 and TRBJ2-7; 8 nucleotides agree with TRBD1. The CDR3 consists of 16 residues. The germline V gene encodes CDR1 ENHRY and CDR2 SYGVKD. CDR3 sequence: CATSGGSGQGGYEQYF. DNA for the CDR3: TGTGCCACCAGTGGGGGGAGTGGACAGGGAGGATACGAGCAGTACTTC.

This clone has just one count. The rearrangement joins TRBV25-1 to TRBJ1-5; no definite D call. This CDR3 spans 13 amino acids. V dropped 3 bases and J dropped 9 bases, with 12 bases sitting between them. Per the germline V gene, CDR1 is MGHDK and CDR2 is SYGVNS. The CDR3 DNA reads TGTGCCAGCAGTGATGGGTCCCCATCGCCCCAGCATTTT. This encodes CASSDGSPSPQHF.

This clone has a handful of counts. The genes are TRBV27 and TRBJ2-7; 10 nucleotides line up with TRBD1. The junction had 1 base not matched to a gene; V was cut back by 4 bases and J by 7 bases. From germline, CDR1 is MNHEY and CDR2 SMNVEV (reference sequence). This CDR3 has 12 residues. The CDR3 coding sequence is TGTGCCAGCAGTTGGACAGGGGGTGAGCAGTACTTC. Translation: CASSWTGGEQYF.

This clone came up a few times. J is TRBJ2-3 and V is TRBV18, with TRBD2 matching over 10 bases. CDR3 length: 15 amino acids. Trimming took 2 bases from V and 6 from J; bases not matched to a gene: 5. In germline, CDR1 is KGHSH, CDR2 LQKENI. DNA for the CDR3: TGTGCCAGCTCACCAAGGATAGCGGGGGGCGATACGCAGTATTTT. It encodes CASSPRIAGGDTQYF.

Details on this clone: One end of the junction does not line up with germline, which may come from a read error. V and J are TRBV29-1 and TRBJ2-3, with 8 bases identical to TRBD1. Germline assignment: CDR1 SQVTM and CDR2 ANQGSEA. This CDR3 contains 12 residues. CDR3 loop: CSQDRVDDTQCF. The CDR3 bases are TGCAGCCAGGACAGGGTTGACGATACGCAGTGTTTT.

The chain combines TRBV29-1 with TRBJ1-2; tentative D call: TRBD1 (5 bases). V was clipped by 4 bases and J by 2 bases, with 11 bases between them. CDR3 size: 13 residues. CDR1 SQVTM and CDR2 ANQGSEA come from the germline V gene. The CDR3 protein is CSVGTQSNYGYTF. The DNA of the CDR3 is TGCAGCGTTGGGACACAATCCAACTATGGCTACACCTTC.

The chain links TRBV19 to TRBJ1-2, with a tentative D call TRBD1 (6 bases). V was pared by 3 bases and J by 5 bases, with 10 bases between. The CDR3 runs 13 residues. Per the germline V gene, CDR1 is LNHDA and CDR2 is SQIVND (reference sequence). The chain's CDR3 is CASSMDRTYGYTF. The CDR3 DNA reads TGTGCCAGTAGTATGGACAGAACATATGGCTACACCTTC.

This clone was picked up a small number of times. The chain has TRBV25-1 and TRBJ2-6; maybe TRBD1 (6 bases). Per germline, CDR1 MGHDK and CDR2 SYGVNS. The CDR3 is made up of 18 amino acids. The germline V and J ends were trimmed by 1 base and 0 bases, with 13 bases remaining between them. CDR3: CASSELGDKHSGANVLTF. The CDR3 region has the DNA TGTGCCAGCAGTGAATTGGGGGACAAGCACTCTGGGGCCAACGTCCTGACTTTC.

The rearrangement uses TRBV5-1 and TRBJ2-5, with D perhaps matching TRBD1 (5 bases). Germline CDR1 is SGHRS and CDR2 is YFSETQ. The CDR3 is 14 amino acids. The V end lost 4 bases, the J end lost 2 bases, and 12 bases lay between the germline ends. The CDR3 coding sequence is TGCGCCAGCAGCGCAACAGGATTTCAAGAGACCCAGTACTTC. Amino acids: CASSATGFQETQYF. The variable domain in full, with the rest retrieved from reference TRBV5-1 and TRBJ2-5, is KAGVTQTPRYLIKTRGQQVTLSCSPISGHRSVSWYQQTPGQGLQFLFEYFSETQRNKGNFPGRFSGRQFSNSRSEMNVSTLELGDSALYLCASSATGFQETQYFGPGTRLLVL.

The chain has TRBV9 and TRBJ1-2, with no clear D. Germline-derived CDR1 and CDR2 are SGDLS and YYNGEE. The V end was cut by 4 bases, the J end by 8 bases, with 18 bases between. The CDR3 runs to 14 residues. The chain's CDR3 is CASSPQESVGGYTF. CDR3 sequence (DNA): TGTGCCAGCAGCCCCCAGGAGAGCGTCGGCGGCTACACCTTC.

The chain combines TRBV5-1 with TRBJ1-5; D call uncertain. This CDR3 comprises 17 residues. The V end lost 5 bases, the J end lost 3 bases, and 21 bases lay between the germline ends. Germline V gene data show CDR1 as SGHRS and CDR2 as YFSETQ. Here the CDR3 DNA reads TGCGCCAGCAGGCTGGCACTGCCGAAGTTCCCCAATCAGCCCCAGCATTTT. Its translation: CASRLALPKFPNQPQHF.

There are many counts of this clone. V is TRBV10-3 and J is TRBJ2-3, with 11 bases fitting TRBD2. This CDR3 has 16 amino acids. Looked up from germline, CDR1 is ENHRY and CDR2 is SYGVKD. V lost 5 bases, J lost 1 base, and 5 bases stayed unmatched. CDR3 amino acids: CAISRSTSGGTDTQYF. CDR3 coding DNA: TGTGCCATCAGTCGCTCGACTAGCGGGGGCACAGATACGCAGTATTTT.

This chain joins TRBV4-1 and TRBJ1-6, with D unclear. The CDR3 is 16 amino acids. In germline, CDR1 is MGHRA, CDR2 YSYEKL. Trimming took 1 base from V and 0 from J, leaving 7 bases between them. CDR3 sequence reads: CASSQVVSSYNSPLHF. CDR3 nucleotides: TGCGCCAGCAGCCAAGTTGTTAGCTCCTATAATTCACCCCTCCACTTT.

J is TRBJ1-1 and V is TRBV5-1, with 7 nucleotides matching TRBD1. The CDR3 has 14 amino acids. The germline gives CDR1 SGHRS, CDR2 YFSETQ. The trim removed 4 bases at V and 6 bases at J, leaving 9 bases unmatched. DNA for the CDR3: TGCGCCAGCAGCATACTACAGGGGCGACCTGAAGCTTTCTTT. Amino acid sequence: CASSILQGRPEAFF.

There are a few counts of this clone. The chain carries TRBV18 and TRBJ2-7, with D hard to call. CDR1 is KGHSH and CDR2 is LQKENI in the germline V gene. This CDR3 comprises 15 residues. V dropped 3 bases and J dropped 7 bases, with 19 bases sitting between them. The CDR3 here is CASSPPGPTTREQYF. The CDR3 region has the DNA TGTGCCAGCTCACCCCCCGGGCCAACTACGAGGGAGCAGTACTTC.

This clone showed up just a few times. This chain links TRBV29-1 with TRBJ1-4, with 8 bases aligning to TRBD1. The length of the CDR3 is 12 residues. The germline gives CDR1 SQVTM, CDR2 ANQGSEA. The V and J ends lost 7 bases and 3 bases, in that order; junction bases with no gene match: 1. The CDR3 DNA reads TGCAGCGCGGGACAGGCTAATGAAAAACTGTTTTTT. It codes for CSAGQANEKLFF.